Presented here are 18 T cell receptor beta chains from one specimen sequenced in a study of T cells in women clearing cervical HPV infection. Sequenced by immunoSEQ multiplex PCR; TCRdb stores in-frame clones only, minus some. Its clone listing holds 20,000 to 25,000 clones. Sequenced: blood buffy coat. All receptors derive from a woman between 18 and 70 years old with a cervical HPV16 infection that either progressed to CIN3+ or cleared (not recorded which).

About this clone itself: The read gets to within 3 residues of the CDR3 end, and the germline J gene fills in the rest. The chain links TRBV2 to TRBJ1-6; 9 positions agree with TRBD1. This CDR3 contains 16 residues. Germline V gene data show CDR1 as SNHLY and CDR2 as FYNNEI. Losses at the gene ends were 7 bases for V and 9 bases for J; bases not matched to a gene: 13. The sequenced part of the CDR3 DNA is TGTGCCAGCACCTTCGTCCCGGGACAGGGTGGTTCACCC. It specifies CASTFVPGQGGSP. In full, the CDR3 reads CASTFVPGQGGSPLHF.

Notes on this clone: With the read ending 3 residues before the CDR3 end, the germline J gene is used to fill in that end. The chain is built from TRBV2 and TRBJ1-6; 8 bases map to TRBD1. The CDR3 consists of 11 residues. CDR1 and CDR2 from the germline V gene are SNHLY and FYNNEI. CDR3 residues: CASSWDRTLHF. The CDR3 DNA, read in part, is TGTGCCAGCAGCTGGGACAGGACC. Full variable domain (missing parts from reference TRBV2 and TRBJ1-6): EPEVTQTPSHQVTQMGQEVILRCVPISNHLYFYWYRQILGQKVEFLVSFYNNEISEKSEIFDDQFSVERPDGSNFTLKIRSTKLEDSAMYFCASSWDRTLHFGNGTRLTVT.

About this clone itself: The read stops 3 residues short of the end of the CDR3; the missing end is completed from the germline J gene. J is TRBJ1-1 and V is TRBV4-1; 7 bases are shared with TRBD1. Germline V CDR1 and CDR2: MGHRA, YSYEKL. V shed 1 base and J 0 bases; nucleotides not matched to a gene: 11. There are 18 residues in the CDR3. Here the CDR3 reads CASSQGPLTGALNTEAFF. The CDR3 bases that were read are TGCGCCAGCAGCCAAGGGCCCCTTACAGGGGCTCTGAACACTGAA.

Details on this clone: The read ends 3 residues early relative to the CDR3; the germline J gene fills the gap. The chain employs TRBV5-6 and TRBJ2-3, with TRBD1 as a possible D gene (5 bases). Trimming took 4 bases from V and 6 from J, leaving 12 bases between them. The CDR3 has 13 residues. Germline V lookup: CDR1 SGHDT, CDR2 YYEEEE. CDR3 amino acids: CASSLRAGDTQYF. CDR3 bases read: TGTGCCAGCAGCCTCAGGGCTGGGGATACG.

Concerning this clone itself: The CDR3 is cut off 3 residues early in the read; its end comes from the germline J gene. V is TRBV29-1 and J is TRBJ1-2; 9 nucleotides align to TRBD1. CDR3 length: 14 amino acids. Germline CDR1 reads SQVTM; CDR2 reads ANQGSEA. V shed 5 bases and J 3 bases; nucleotides not matched to a gene: 7. The part of the CDR3 DNA that was read is TGCAGCGTTAGGGCTGGGACAGGGTACTATGGC. Translating gives CSVRAGTGYYG. The full CDR3 sequence reads CSVRAGTGYYGYTF.

Comment on this clone: The read halts 3 residues ahead of the CDR3 end, with the missing end drawn from the germline J gene. The chain carries TRBV13 and TRBJ2-7; TRBD1 matches 11 bases. Germline lookup yields CDR1 PRHDT and CDR2 FYEKMQ (reference sequence). The CDR3 is 17 amino acids. The ends lost 8 bases at V and 2 bases at J; junction bases unmatched: 14. CDR3 DNA (partial): TGTGCCAGCGCTTGGACAGGGGGCTCTAGCGGGCCCTACGAG. This encodes CASAWTGGSSGPYE. The full CDR3 protein reads CASAWTGGSSGPYEQYF.

Note on this clone: The read gets to within 3 residues of the CDR3 end, and the germline J gene fills in the rest. The chain has TRBV7-6 and TRBJ1-1; no firm D call. This CDR3 is built from 13 residues. The V gene lost 6 bases and the J gene lost 4 bases, with 12 bases spanning the gap. The germline gives CDR1 SGHVS, CDR2 FNYEAQ. The CDR3 loop is CASSLSRGTEAFF. Partial CDR3 DNA: TGTGCCAGCAGTCTTTCGCGGGGCACTGAA. The full variable domain, completed using reference TRBV7-6 and TRBJ1-1, is GAGVSQSPRYKVTKRGQDVALRCDPISGHVSLYWYRQALGQGPEFLTYFNYEAQQDKSGLPNDRFSAERPEGSISTLTIQRTEQRDSAMYRCASSLSRGTEAFFGQGTRLTVV.

A word on this clone: The DNA ends 3 residues before the CDR3 does, and the rest of the CDR3 is filled in from the germline J gene. The V gene is TRBV10-3, the J gene TRBJ2-1, with D possibly matching TRBD1 (6 bases). Between the trimmed V and J ends, which lost 7 bases and 7 bases, there was a span of 14 bases. This CDR3 is 13 amino acids long. Germline CDR1 is ENHRY and CDR2 is SYGVKD. CDR3 protein: CAITDRIGNEQFF. The CDR3 bases that were read are TGTGCCATCACCGACAGGATAGGTAATGAG.

A remark on this clone: Read coverage stops 3 residues before the CDR3 terminus; the germline J gene supplies the remainder. The chain couples TRBV19 to TRBJ2-2, with a tentative D call TRBD1 (6 bases). V lost 4 bases, J lost 7 bases, and 13 bases lay in between. Germline values: CDR1 LNHDA, CDR2 SQIVND (reference sequence). The length of the CDR3 is 14 residues. The CDR3 DNA, read in part, is TGTGCCAGTAGTACACAGGGTTCGGGCGGGGAG. This encodes CASSTQGSGGE. The full CDR3 reads CASSTQGSGGELFF.

As for this clone: Read coverage stops 3 residues before the CDR3 terminus; the germline J gene supplies the remainder. The chain has TRBV19 and TRBJ1-2; tentative D call: TRBD1 (6 bases). V was clipped by 3 bases and J by 7 bases, with 12 bases between them. CDR3 length equals 13 residues. Germline V gene lookup returns CDR1 LNHDA and CDR2 SQIVND (reference sequence). This CDR3 is CASSIGGRGGYTF. The sequenced part of the CDR3 DNA is TGTGCCAGTAGTATCGGGGGGCGTGGTGGC.

A remark on this clone: The read ends 3 residues before the CDR3 terminus; that terminus is restored from the germline J gene. The chain uses TRBV7-2 and TRBJ1-2; 8 bases fit TRBD1. Germline V gene sequence: CDR1 SGHTA, CDR2 FQGNSA. This CDR3 has 18 amino acids. The CDR3 bases that were read are TGTGCCAGCAGCTTAGCGAGAGGGACAGGTTCCCTGGGTGAGGGC. Translating it yields CASSLARGTGSLGEG. In full, the CDR3 reads CASSLARGTGSLGEGYTF.

Turning to this clone: The read halts 3 residues ahead of the CDR3 end, with the missing end drawn from the germline J gene. The rearrangement uses TRBV7-2 and TRBJ2-1; possibly TRBD1 for D (6 bases). CDR3 size: 14 residues. Germline V gene sequence: CDR1 SGHTA, CDR2 FQGNSA. The V end lost 2 bases, the J end lost 5 bases, and 10 bases lay between the germline ends. CDR3 DNA (partial): TGTGCCAGCAGCTTACGGGACATACACAATGAG. It specifies CASSLRDIHNE. In full, the CDR3 is CASSLRDIHNEQFF.

For this clone: Coverage ceases 3 residues before the CDR3 finishes, and the germline J gene fills in the end. The chain recombines TRBV11-3 with TRBJ2-3, with 10 bases lining up with TRBD2. This CDR3 is built from 15 residues. Trimming took 4 bases from V and 2 from J; bases not matched to a gene: 3. Germline CDR1 and CDR2: SGHNT and YENEEA. The covered CDR3 bases are TGTGCCAGCAGCTCGACTAGCGGGTACACAGATACG. It translates to CASSSTSGYTDT. Given in full, the CDR3 is CASSSTSGYTDTQYF.

As to this clone: Coverage ceases 3 residues before the CDR3 finishes, and the germline J gene fills in the end. The chain is built from TRBV11-2 and TRBJ2-7; no clear D. This CDR3 comprises 15 residues. Germline V gene sequence: CDR1 SGHAT, CDR2 FQNNGV. The ends were cut back, 0 bases at V and 2 bases at J, with 11 bases in the middle. The CDR3 loop reads CASSLDNYYTYEQYF. Partial CDR3 DNA: TGTGCCAGCAGCTTAGATAACTATTACACCTACGAG.

Of note for this clone: The read comes to an end 3 residues before the CDR3 does, leaving the germline J gene to fill in the end. The chain recombines TRBV19 with TRBJ2-2; tentative D call: TRBD1 (6 bases). CDR3 length: 16 residues. Germline CDR1 LNHDA, CDR2 SQIVND (reference sequence). With 3 bases removed from V and 5 bases from J, the gap between germline ends came to 16 bases. CDR3 DNA, as far as it was read: TGTGCCAGTAGTATTATGGCAGGGGTAAATACCGGGGAG. It specifies CASSIMAGVNTGE. The whole CDR3 reads CASSIMAGVNTGELFF.

On this clone: From the germline J gene comes the end of the CDR3, since the read stops 3 residues before it. The genes are TRBV7-2 and TRBJ2-7; weak D call: TRBD1 (6 bases). This CDR3 comprises 15 residues. Germline V lookup: CDR1 SGHTA, CDR2 FQGNSA. Trimming removed 0 bases from V and 5 bases from J, with 14 bases in between. CDR3 bases read: TGTGCCAGCAGCTTAGCGCAAGGGGGAGTGGACGAG. Protein product: CASSLAQGGVDE. The whole CDR3 sequence is CASSLAQGGVDEQYF.

Note on this clone: The read terminates 3 residues before the CDR3 end, so the remaining end is supplied by the germline J gene. V gene TRBV30 combines with J gene TRBJ2-1, with 8 bases matching TRBD2. This CDR3 is built from 13 residues. Germline V gene sequence: CDR1 GTSNPN, CDR2 SVGIG (reference sequence). V lost 3 bases and J lost 7; bases outside the gene matches: 5. The covered CDR3 bases are TGTGCCTGGAGCCGGGGGGGGGCAAATGAG. This sequence encodes CAWSRGGANE. The whole CDR3 sequence reads CAWSRGGANEQFF.

Regarding this clone: The read terminates 3 residues before the CDR3 end, so the remaining end is supplied by the germline J gene. This sequence joins TRBV11-2 and TRBJ1-6; D gene ambiguous. The V end lost 3 bases, the J end lost 11 bases, and 8 bases lay between the germline ends. Germline V gene lookup returns CDR1 SGHAT and CDR2 FQNNGV. The CDR3 runs to 12 residues. The part of the CDR3 DNA that was read is TGTGCCAGCAGCTTTCAGGAAACACCC. This codes for CASSFQETP. The entire CDR3 sequence reads CASSFQETPLHF.